The rows below give T cell receptor beta chains drawn from one sample of a study of T cells in Graves' hyperthyroidism and ophthalmopathy. TCRdb reprocessed the multiplex PCR reads via MiXCR and lists one record per CDR3 protein. This sample carries approximately 700,000 distinct CDR3 sequences, 40% to 55% of them seen once, and the ten largest clones take under 8%. The sequenced material came from peripheral blood or thyroid tissue (not recorded which). Source of these receptors: an adult man with Graves' disease, either hyperthyroidism or ophthalmopathy (not recorded which). Each CDR3 is given with its conserved first and last residue. A D gene is named only where the DNA matches it firmly. Expanded clones get a size class; other rows say once, few or many, or leave the size out.

>TRBJ1-2|.|TRBV7-9|few
TGTGCCAGCAGCCAAGATACAGGCTATGGCTACACCTTC
CASSQDTGYGYTF
>TRBJ1-2|.|TRBV6-1|few
TGTGCCAGCAGTGAAGCAGGGACCTATGGCTACACCTTC
CASSEAGTYGYTF
>TRBJ1-2|.|TRBV7-2|.
TGTGCCAGCAGCTCCAGGACAGATATGATTGGCTACACCTTC
CASSSRTDMIGYTF
>TRBJ1-3|.|TRBV7-2|.
TGTGCCAGCAGCTCACAGGGTATCTCTGGAAACACCATATATTTT
CASSSQGISGNTIYF
>TRBJ2-7|.|TRBV20-1|many
TGCAGTGCTAGAGATCGCCTATCTGAGCAGTACTTC
CSARDRLSEQYF
>TRBJ1-2|TRBD1|TRBV15|.
TGTGCCACCAGCAGAGATTGGCGTCGGGACAGTGAGAGGCCTAACTATGGCTACACCTTC
CATSRDWRRDSERPNYGYTF
>TRBJ2-2|.|TRBV5-1|.
TGCGCCAGCAGCCGGGACGCGGGGGAGCTGTTTTTT
CASSRDAGELFF
>TRBJ1-3|.|TRBV7-9|many
TGTGCCAGCAGCTGGGAGACAGGCAGAAACACCATATATTTT
CASSWETGRNTIYF
>TRBJ1-6|.|TRBV19|many
TGTGCCAGTAGTATTTCGACCGATAATTCACCCCTCCACTTT
CASSISTDNSPLHF
>TRBJ1-2|.|TRBV14|.
TGTGCCAGCAGCCAAGATTACACCCCTGGGCATGGCTACACCTTC
CASSQDYTPGHGYTF
>TRBJ1-1|.|TRBV6-5|once
TGTGCCAGCAGTTACAACAGAGGCGAAATGAACACTGAAGCTTTCTTT
CASSYNRGEMNTEAFF
>TRBJ2-7|TRBD2|TRBV20-1|.
TGCAGTCGGGGACTAGCGGGGGCCTACGAGCAGTACTTC
CSRGLAGAYEQYF
>TRBJ2-6|TRBD2|TRBV14|.
TGTGCCAGCAGCCAAGAGACTAGCTGGTCCTCTGGGGCCAACGTCCTGACTTTC
CASSQETSWSSGANVLTF